This paragraph covers one T cell receptor (beta chain) sequence. This entry comes from a study of shared T cell receptors in the human thymus. Assay used: immunoSEQ multiplex PCR; TCRdb lists only in-frame clones, some missing. The data contain some 700,000 clones, around 87% of them seen just once; the ten biggest clones take up about 0.01%. CDR1 is MGHDK, CDR2 SYGVNS, per germline. CDR3 size: 17 residues. Losses at the gene ends were 1 base for V and 1 base for J; bases not matched to a gene: 6. These records were also assigned to another study, of human thymus T cells. From that study: Resections from corrective heart surgery provided thymus tissue. Usage of V and J genes appeared biased in thymic and blood repertoires. Related research found strongly overlapping thymic repertoires in unrelated individuals.

The sequenced material came from thymocytes. This clonotype was sampled from a boy under two years old with a congenital heart defect. The V gene is TRBV25-1, the J gene TRBJ2-2; TRBD2 matches at 7 bases. The CDR3 loop reads CASSESRAGWNTGELFF. The CDR3 DNA is TGTGCCAGCAGTGAATCACGAGCGGGATGGAACACCGGGGAGCTGTTTTTT.